This TCR beta chain was profiled in a study of shared clonotypes between healthy human individuals. The germline CDR1 and CDR2 sequences are SQVTM and ANQGSEA. The CDR3 consists of 10 residues. The germline V and J ends were trimmed by 7 bases and 5 bases, with 8 bases remaining between them. Notes on this clone: Antigen unknown.

Findings of the study overall: It was the non-shared clonotypes that had lower generation probabilities than clonotypes shared by all four donors. The study generally estimated greater richness for naive than memory subsets. The sharing of around 5% of naive CD4 clonotypes was seen across a handful of donors.

The repertoire was sequenced with immunoSEQ multiplex PCR; TCRdb's copy has only in-frame clones and lacks some. The sample holds roughly 700,000 clones; 90% are singletons and the top ten take 34%. The origin of this receptor is a man younger than 30 in good health. Some clones in this sample may be carry-over from other donors' samples. Sequencing used memory CD8+ T cells from PBMCs. Subset given: CD45RO+ cells pooled with CCR7-negative TemRA cells. The chain couples TRBV29-1 to TRBJ2-5, with a possible D match to TRBD2 (5 bases). CDR3 loop: CSARGETQYF. The CDR3 DNA follows: TGCAGCGCCCGAGGGGAGACCCAGTACTTC.